The 18 T cell receptor beta chains below were found in one sample sequenced in a study of T cells in Graves' hyperthyroidism and ophthalmopathy. The source material, RNA transcripts, was used to amplify TCR beta CDR3 regions. The HTBI primer set was used in a first-round RT-PCR of the TCR CDR3. TCRdb re-analysed the multiplex PCR reads in MiXCR, keeping a single row per CDR3 protein. The sample includes about 420,000 distinct CDR3 sequences, roughly 13% of them seen just once. Specimen: blood. These receptors all stem from a woman between 18 and 30 years old with Graves' hyperthyroidism.

This clonotype was observed many times. The DNA of the CDR3 is TGTGCCAGCGGAACTAGCGGGAGCCAAGAGACCCAGTACTTC. As protein: CASGTSGSQETQYF. The chain combines TRBV2 with TRBJ2-5; TRBD2 agrees at 11 bases. The J segment lost 1 base and the V segment lost 8 bases, leaving 3 bases of the junction unmatched. Germline V gives CDR1 SNHLY, CDR2 FYNNEI. The CDR3 loop spans 14 amino acids.

The V call is TRBV7-3, the J call TRBJ2-6; D may correspond to TRBD1 or TRBD2 (5 bases each). This CDR3 has 14 amino acids. Germline V gives CDR1 SGHTA, CDR2 FQGTGA. Trimming took off 8 bases at V and 0 bases at J, with 8 bases between the two ends. The CDR3 nucleotides are TGTGCCAGCGCAGGGAGCTCTGGGGCCAACGTCCTGACTTTC. Its translation is CASAGSSGANVLTF.

This clonotype was observed at least ten times. V gene TRBV7-9 combines with J gene TRBJ2-1, with 9 bases fitting TRBD2. Germline lookup yields CDR1 SEHNR and CDR2 FQNEAQ (reference sequence). V lost 1 base, J lost 9 bases, and 16 bases stayed unmatched. The CDR3 covers 18 residues. The CDR3 region is CASSLGGFAGGPFPEQFF. The CDR3, as DNA: TGTGCCAGCAGCTTAGGTGGGTTTGCGGGAGGGCCGTTTCCTGAGCAGTTCTTC.

This clonotype has ten or more counts. The gene calls are TRBV18 and TRBJ2-3; D is uncertain. The V and J ends lost 2 bases and 1 base respectively, with 10 bases between them. The CDR3 spans 15 residues. CDR1 and CDR2 (germline): KGHSH, LQKENI. CDR3 residues: CASSPGETRTDTQYF. The CDR3 DNA sequence: TGTGCCAGCTCACCAGGGGAAACTCGCACAGATACGCAGTATTTT.

This clonotype was found many times. The rearrangement links TRBV11-1 to TRBJ1-5, with unresolved D. The V gene's germline CDR1 is SGHAT and CDR2 FQDESV (reference sequence). The CDR3 is made up of 22 amino acids. V was cut by 1 base and J by 0 bases, with 28 bases left in between. The CDR3, as DNA: TGTGCCAGCAGCTTAGGTTCTAATCCCCAGCGGAGGAATCGAAATAGCAATCAGCCCCAGCATTTT. This sequence encodes CASSLGSNPQRRNRNSNQPQHF.

This clonotype was seen many times. The genes are TRBV20-1 and TRBJ2-5, with TRBD2 identical over 9 bases. The J segment lost 2 bases and the V segment lost 3 bases, leaving 10 bases of the junction unmatched. This CDR3 spans 16 amino acids. The germline V gene encodes CDR1 DFQATT and CDR2 SNEGSKA (reference sequence). This CDR3 reads CSASRRAGGPQETQYF. CDR3 nucleotide sequence: TGCAGTGCTAGCCGGAGAGCGGGAGGTCCGCAAGAGACCCAGTACTTC.

The V call is TRBV30, the J call TRBJ1-3, with TRBD1 matching over 8 bases. With V trimmed by 5 bases and J by 5 bases, 8 bases remained unmatched. CDR1 is GTSNPN, CDR2 SVGIG, per germline (reference sequence). This CDR3 comprises 14 residues. As DNA, the CDR3 is TGTGCCTGGTCCACAGGGGGTTCTAGAAACACCATATATTTT. Its translation: CAWSTGGSRNTIYF.

CDR3 sequence: CAIRSDRGPHEQFF. CDR3 coding DNA: TGTGCCATCAGATCGGACAGGGGGCCCCATGAGCAGTTCTTC. J is TRBJ2-1 and V is TRBV10-3, with 11 bases lining up with TRBD1. The CDR3 has 14 amino acids. J gave up 8 bases and V 6 bases, and 6 bases lay outside the gene matches. CDR1 is ENHRY, CDR2 SYGVKD, per germline.

This clonotype has at least ten counts. The chain recombines TRBV7-9 with TRBJ2-1; D could derive from TRBD1 or TRBD2 (6 bases each). CDR3 length: 18 residues. Per germline, CDR1 SEHNR and CDR2 FQNEAQ (reference sequence). Deletions cut 5 bases from V and 3 bases from J, with 23 bases between. The CDR3 DNA reads TGTGCCAGCAGCAAGCTTAGGTGGGGGGACACCAGCTACAATGAGCAGTTCTTC. This sequence encodes CASSKLRWGDTSYNEQFF. The full variable domain, completed using reference TRBV7-9 and TRBJ2-1, is DTGVSQNPRHKITKRGQNVTFRCDPISEHNRLYWYRQTLGQGPEFLTYFQNEAQLEKSRLLSDRFSAERPKGSFSTLEIQRTEQGDSAMYLCASSKLRWGDTSYNEQFFGPGTRLTVL.

This clonotype was observed at least ten times. The chain recombines TRBV7-2 with TRBJ1-1; D call uncertain. Per germline, CDR1 SGHTA and CDR2 FQGNSA. V lost 5 bases and J lost 6, with 22 bases in between. The CDR3 spans 16 residues. DNA of the CDR3: TGTGCCAGCAGCCCGCGCCTCGACGGTCTGCTTTCTGAAGCTTTCTTT. It is translated as CASSPRLDGLLSEAFF.

To note about this clonotype: Mismatch with germline at one junction end may stem from a read error. The rearrangement joins TRBV5-1 to TRBJ2-2, with a weak D call TRBD2 (5 bases). CDR1 and CDR2 (germline): SGHRS, YFSETQ. The CDR3 runs 15 residues. The CDR3 sequence: CASNLDSQTTGELFF. In DNA, the CDR3 is TGCGCCAGCAACTTGGACTCACAGACTACCGGGGAGCTGTTTTTT.

This clonotype was detected many times. The chain uses TRBV30 and TRBJ1-1; no reliable D call. V gave up 4 bases and J gave up 0 bases, with 9 bases separating them. CDR1 GTSNPN and CDR2 SVGIG come from the germline V gene (reference sequence). This CDR3 region has 13 residues. The CDR3 sequence: CAWKGGLNTEAFF. The CDR3 nucleotides read TGTGCCTGGAAGGGAGGGCTGAACACTGAAGCTTTCTTT.

This clonotype was detected ten times or more. The chain is built from TRBV11-3 and TRBJ2-1, with TRBD2 matching over 11 bases. Germline-derived CDR1 and CDR2 are SGHNT and YENEEA. This CDR3 spans 15 amino acids. V shed 6 bases and J 7 bases; nucleotides not matched to a gene: 8. CDR3: CASSKIAGGPNEQFF. DNA of the CDR3: TGTGCCAGCAGTAAAATAGCGGGAGGGCCGAATGAGCAGTTCTTC.

This clonotype was observed many times. The V and J genes are TRBV10-3 and TRBJ2-2; D is uncertain. Germline V lookup: CDR1 ENHRY, CDR2 SYGVKD. CDR3 length equals 13 residues. Trimming shortened V by 4 bases and J by 5 bases, and 8 bases separated the two germline ends. The CDR3 DNA reads as TGTGCCATCAGTGTTGAGGTTACCGGGGAGCTGTTTTTT. Protein product: CAISVEVTGELFF.

To note about this clonotype: A much larger clone lies a single base off, so this may be a read error. The V gene is TRBV11-1, the J gene TRBJ2-1, with 8 bases that match TRBD2. The V gene's germline CDR1 is SGHAT and CDR2 FQDESV (reference sequence). The CDR3 contains 15 residues. CDR3: CANSLAGGGINEQFF. The CDR3 bases are TGTGCCAACAGCTTGGCGGGGGGTGGGATCAATGAGCAGTTCTTC.

There are many counts of this clonotype. The chain uses TRBV5-8 and TRBJ2-7; TRBD2 matches at 9 bases. CDR3 size: 15 residues. The V gene end was trimmed by 1 base and the J gene end by 1 base; junction bases not matched to a gene: 3. Germline V lookup: CDR1 SGHTS, CDR2 YDEGEE. CDR3 amino acids: CASSLNAGGSYEQYF. CDR3 in DNA: TGTGCCAGCAGCTTGAATGCGGGAGGGTCCTACGAGCAGTACTTC.

The V call is TRBV5-6, the J call TRBJ1-2; TRBD1 might be the D (6 bases). The CDR3 contains 15 residues. The V gene's germline CDR1 is SGHDT and CDR2 YYEEEE. Deletions cut 0 bases from V and 0 bases from J, with 9 bases between. The CDR3 spells CASSLGGGTNYGYTF. The CDR3 nucleotides are TGTGCCAGCAGCTTGGGGGGGGGCACTAACTATGGCTACACCTTC.

This clonotype was observed a handful of times. The CDR3 region has the DNA TGTGCCAGCGATCCGGGGACCGAGAGGGAAGAGACCCAGTACTTC. As protein: CASDPGTEREETQYF. The gene calls are TRBV19 and TRBJ2-5; TRBD1 or TRBD2 may be the D gene (5 bases each). V dropped 9 bases and J dropped 3 bases, with 20 bases sitting between them. The CDR3 length is 15 residues. Germline loops: CDR1 LNHDA, CDR2 SQIVND (reference sequence).